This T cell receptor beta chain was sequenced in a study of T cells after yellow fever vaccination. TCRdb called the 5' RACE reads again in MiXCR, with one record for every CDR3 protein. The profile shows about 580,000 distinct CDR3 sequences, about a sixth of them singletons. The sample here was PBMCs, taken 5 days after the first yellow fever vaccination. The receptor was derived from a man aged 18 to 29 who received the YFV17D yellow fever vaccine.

The CDR3 spells CASSLLGRADTQYF. Written as DNA, the CDR3 is TGTGCCAGCAGCTTATTAGGTCGGGCAGATACGCAGTATTTT. This sequence joins TRBV7-9 and TRBJ2-3; D uncertain. V lost 2 bases and J lost 4, with 10 bases in between. The CDR3 totals 14 residues. Germline V lookup: CDR1 SEHNR, CDR2 FQNEAQ (reference sequence).